The sequence of this T cell receptor (beta chain) was determined in a study of shared clonotypes between healthy human individuals. Naive CD8 cells were CD45RO-negative, positively selected for CCR7, excluding terminally differentiated effector memory CD45RA+ cells. This clone is a singleton in its sample. CDR1 is MNHEY and CDR2 is SVGAGI in the germline V gene. The V gene end was trimmed by 0 bases and the J gene end by 9 bases; junction bases not matched to a gene: 12. The CDR3 runs 16 residues. Assay used: immunoSEQ multiplex PCR; TCRdb lists only in-frame clones, some missing. Here the sample spans roughly 570,000 clones, 98% being singletons.

The sample was naive CD8+ T cells sorted from blood. This chain connects TRBV6-5 to TRBJ2-3; 7 bases are a match to TRBD2. This TCR came from a man in his thirties or forties in good health. The CDR3 reads CASSYSSVLMGGTQYF. The CDR3, as DNA: TGTGCCAGCAGTTACTCATCAGTCCTCATGGGAGGGACGCAGTATTTT.